One T cell receptor beta chain is described in this entry. This clonotype came up many times. The antigen it recognizes is unknown. No clone much larger than this one lies a single base away; base qualities are absent. Taken from the germline V gene, the CDR1 and CDR2 loops are SGHRS and YFSETQ. V is shortened by 0 bases, J by 8 bases, and the region joining them spans 12 bases. The CDR3 sequence holds 15 residues, the cysteine and phenylalanine included. Only the CDR3 portion is preserved as DNA: 45 bases, with reading frame beginning at the first base. The data belong to a study of identical twins (dated by TCRdb to 2015 to 2016). Notes on the research overall: The study deep-sequenced TCR alpha and beta repertoires from monozygotic twins, unrelated adults of various ages and cord blood to test whether fetal clonotypes persist. Replicate twin experiments were performed at different times using different library preparation protocols to rule out contamination. Broader findings and caveats from the paper: In monozygotic twins, recombination models systematically underestimated out-of-frame TCR alpha sharing, but the models matched the sharing seen between unrelated individuals. Conclusions relied on cross-sectional statistical analysis, since the same donors could not be followed over many years. The excess sharing between twins in beta out-of-frame sequences was weaker because fewer shared sequences reduced the signal-to-noise ratio. Abundant cord blood beta clonotypes carried fewer insertions; young adult naive repertoires showed a weaker similar trend, while memory repertoires showed none. Out-of-frame TCR alpha sequences shared between twins showed an excess of low generation-probability sequences compared with coincidental sharing between unrelated individuals. Invariant T cells such as MAIT and iNKT could partly confound zero-insertion analyses, though diverse VJ usage argued against this for most clonotypes.

Every donor was a healthy Caucasian. Three pairs of female monozygotic twins, all aged about 18 to 29 years, were included in the twin cohort. The RNA used for TCR libraries was isolated from peripheral blood mononuclear cells. The library relied on 5' RACE. The sequencing machine was an Illumina HiSeq 2000. A universal primer binding site was added through template switching, and the final cDNA carried a unique molecular identifier so that TCR cDNA molecules could be counted accurately. First-strand cDNA for TCR alpha and beta chains was synthesized from specific primers in the conserved constant-segment region. Each cDNA library was double barcoded, with a SMART-Mk sample barcode plus Illumina barcodes, to control for contamination. TruSeq adapter sequences and Illumina sample barcodes were added in two successive PCR steps. Sequencing of the TCR alpha and beta cDNA libraries was done on the Illumina HiSeq platform using custom primers. Turning to the authors' computational methods: Raw reads were processed with MiGEC to extract unique molecular identifiers, and MiXCR was used to determine CDR3 positions. Recombination models were inferred per individual with the repgenHMM and IGoR tools using an EM algorithm. The analysis of shared clonotypes was done with the tcR package in R, with sharing normalized by the product of cloneset sizes. Out-of-frame nonproductive sequences were analyzed to study raw recombination free of thymic and clonal selection effects. TCRdb reworked the public reads: Q25 trimming with fastp, MiXCR clone assembly, productive beta chains retained. When rows share a CDR3 protein, they turn into one entry using the most common DNA and genes. The V and J calls shown here were made by TCRdb, not taken from the authors' results. A total of fewer than 800,000 distinct CDR3 sequences appear in this sample, just over 7% of them only once. Around 1.6% of the sample is in the top ten clones.

These data also formed part of another study, on yellow fever vaccine responses in identical twins. Drawing on the second study: According to the authors, in identical twins the way T cells responded to vaccination appeared partly convergent and partly personalized. In identical twins, the study followed T cell clones that responded to the vaccine with precision.

This receptor was obtained from a woman aged 18-35 years in good health. The sequenced sample consisted of PBMCs. The rearrangement combines TRBV5-1 with TRBJ1-6; the D gene is perhaps TRBD1, on 5 matching bases. The DNA is as follows: TGCGCCAGCAGCTTGGCTGGCAGGGTGGATTCACCCCTCCACTTT. Translated, this gives CASSLAGRVDSPLHF.